Listed here is a single T cell receptor beta chain. Germline and junction disagree at one end, which may indicate a read error. This record comes from a study of CD8 T cells in Susac syndrome. CDR1 is GTSNPN, CDR2 SVGIG, per germline (reference sequence). The CDR3 covers 14 residues. TCR beta sequencing covered blood CD8+ and CD4+ T cells. RNA in amounts of about 0.5 to 1 ug was reverse transcribed with random hexamers. TCRdb ran MiXCR on the immunoSEQ multiplex PCR reads and lists one entry per CDR3 protein. The table records under 200,000 distinct CDR3 sequences, around 94% of them present only once.

The specimen was CD4+ T cells from PBMCs. This TCR was sampled from a human donor in good health. The V call is TRBV30, the J call TRBJ1-6; TRBD1 agrees at 10 bases. CDR3 coding DNA: TGTGCCTGGACCCGGGACAGGGGAAATTCACCCCCCCACTTT. As protein: CAWTRDRGNSPPHF. Complete variable domain (other parts from reference TRBV30 and TRBJ1-6): SQTIHQWPATLVQPVGSPLSLECTVEGTSNPNLYWYRQAAGRGLQLLFYSVGIGQISSEVPQNLSASRPQDRQFILSSKKLLLSDSGFYLCAWTRDRGNSPPHFGNGTRLTVT.